The source of this TCR beta chain is a study of T cell changes during pregnancy in multiple sclerosis. V lost 5 bases and J lost 6; bases outside the gene matches: 8. The CDR3 is 14 residues long. CDR1 and CDR2 from the germline V gene are KGHSH and LQKENI. This table comes from immunoSEQ multiplex PCR, and its TCRdb copy is limited to in-frame clones, with some not included. The sample shows roughly 46,000 clones, roughly 92% of them seen only once. The sequence was obtained from a female donor with multiple sclerosis, enrolled in a pregnancy study. The sequenced sample was peripheral blood, obtained in the third trimester of pregnancy. The V call is TRBV18, the J call TRBJ1-1, with 8 positions matching TRBD1. The CDR3 DNA is TGTGCCAGCTCAATTCAGGGGGCTCGGGCTGAAGCTTTCTTT. Encoded protein: CASSIQGARAEAFF.